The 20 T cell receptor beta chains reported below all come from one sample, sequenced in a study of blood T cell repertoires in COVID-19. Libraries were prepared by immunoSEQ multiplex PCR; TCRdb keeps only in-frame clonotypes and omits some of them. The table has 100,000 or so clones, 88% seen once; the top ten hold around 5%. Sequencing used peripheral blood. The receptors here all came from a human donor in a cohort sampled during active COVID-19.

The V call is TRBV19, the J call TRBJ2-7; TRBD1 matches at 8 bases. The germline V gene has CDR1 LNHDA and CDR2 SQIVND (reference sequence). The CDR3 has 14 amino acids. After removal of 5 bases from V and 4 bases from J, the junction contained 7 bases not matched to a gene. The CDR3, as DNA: TGTGCCAGTAGTTTCTTGGGGACAGGTTACGAGCAGTACTTC. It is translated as CASSFLGTGYEQYF.

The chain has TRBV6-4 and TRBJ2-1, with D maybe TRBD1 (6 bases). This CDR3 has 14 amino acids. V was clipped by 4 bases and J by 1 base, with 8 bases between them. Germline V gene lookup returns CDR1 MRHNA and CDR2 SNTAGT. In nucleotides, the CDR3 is TGTGCCAGCAGTGCTCAGGGGTCCTACAATGAGCAGTTCTTC. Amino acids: CASSAQGSYNEQFF.

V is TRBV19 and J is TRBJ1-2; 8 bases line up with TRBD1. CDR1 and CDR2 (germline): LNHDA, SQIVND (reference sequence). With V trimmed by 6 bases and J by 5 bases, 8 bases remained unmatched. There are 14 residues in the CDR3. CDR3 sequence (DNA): TGTGCCAGTAGGGGGGACAGGCGATGGTATGGCTACACCTTC. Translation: CASRGDRRWYGYTF.

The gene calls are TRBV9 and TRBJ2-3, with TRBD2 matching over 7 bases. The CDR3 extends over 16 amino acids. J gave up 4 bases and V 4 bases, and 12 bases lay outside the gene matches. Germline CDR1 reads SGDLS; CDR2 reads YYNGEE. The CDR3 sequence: CASSLKREGGADTQYF. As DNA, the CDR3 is TGTGCCAGCAGCCTCAAAAGGGAGGGCGGGGCAGATACGCAGTATTTT.

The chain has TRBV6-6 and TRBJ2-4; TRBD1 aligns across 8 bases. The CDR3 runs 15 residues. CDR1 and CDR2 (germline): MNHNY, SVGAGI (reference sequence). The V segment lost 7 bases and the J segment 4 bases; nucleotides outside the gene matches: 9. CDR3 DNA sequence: TGTGCCAGCAAAGACACACGGACAGGGAAAAACATTCAGTACTTC. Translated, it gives CASKDTRTGKNIQYF.

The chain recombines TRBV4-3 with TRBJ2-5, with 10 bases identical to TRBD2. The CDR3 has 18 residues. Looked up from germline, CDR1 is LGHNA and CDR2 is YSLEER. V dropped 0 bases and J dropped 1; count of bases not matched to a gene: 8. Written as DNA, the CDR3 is TGCGCCAGCAGCCAAGAAGGGGCTAGCGGGGGCGGCCAAGAGACCCAGTACTTC. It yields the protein CASSQEGASGGGQETQYF.

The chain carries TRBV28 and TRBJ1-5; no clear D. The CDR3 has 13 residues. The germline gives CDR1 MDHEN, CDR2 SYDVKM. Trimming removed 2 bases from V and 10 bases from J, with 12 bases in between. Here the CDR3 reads CASSLPTGGPQHF. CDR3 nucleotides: TGTGCCAGCAGTTTACCCACGGGAGGTCCCCAGCATTTT.

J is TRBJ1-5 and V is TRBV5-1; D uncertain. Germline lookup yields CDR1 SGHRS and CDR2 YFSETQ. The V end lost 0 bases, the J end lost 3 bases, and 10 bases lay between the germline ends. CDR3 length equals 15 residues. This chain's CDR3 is CASSLGGASNQPQHF. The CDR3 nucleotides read TGCGCCAGCAGCTTGGGGGGAGCATCCAATCAGCCCCAGCATTTT.

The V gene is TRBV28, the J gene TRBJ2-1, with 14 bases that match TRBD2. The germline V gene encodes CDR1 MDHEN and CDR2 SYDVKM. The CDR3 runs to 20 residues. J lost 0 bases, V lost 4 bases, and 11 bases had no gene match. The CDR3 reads CASSSTSGRARPSSYNEQFF. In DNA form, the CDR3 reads TGTGCCAGCAGTTCGACTAGCGGGAGGGCCCGGCCGTCCTCCTACAATGAGCAGTTCTTC. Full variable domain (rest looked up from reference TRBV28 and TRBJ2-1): DVKVTQSSRYLVKRTGEKVFLECVQDMDHENMFWYRQDPGLGLRLIYFSYDVKMKEKGDIPEGYSVSREKKERFSLILESASTNQTSMYLCASSSTSGRARPSSYNEQFFGPGTRLTVL.

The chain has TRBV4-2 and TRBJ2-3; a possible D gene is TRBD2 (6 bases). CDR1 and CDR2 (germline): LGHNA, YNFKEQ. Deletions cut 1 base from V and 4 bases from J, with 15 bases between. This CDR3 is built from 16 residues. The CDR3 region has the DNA TGTGCCAGCAGCCAAGTGGTGGGGGACTCTTCAGATACGCAGTATTTT. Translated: CASSQVVGDSSDTQYF.

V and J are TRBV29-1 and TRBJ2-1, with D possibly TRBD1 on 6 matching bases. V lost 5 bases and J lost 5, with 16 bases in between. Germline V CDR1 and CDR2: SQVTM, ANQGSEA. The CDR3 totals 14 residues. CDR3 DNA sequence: TGCAGCGTTACGAAAGGGACACGCAACAATGAGCAGTTCTTC. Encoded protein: CSVTKGTRNNEQFF.

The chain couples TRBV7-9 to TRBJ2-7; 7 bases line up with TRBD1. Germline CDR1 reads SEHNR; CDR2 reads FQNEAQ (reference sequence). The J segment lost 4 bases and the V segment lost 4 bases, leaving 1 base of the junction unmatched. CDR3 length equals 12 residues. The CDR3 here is CASSSQGYEQYF. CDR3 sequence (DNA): TGTGCCAGCAGCTCACAGGGGTACGAGCAGTACTTC.

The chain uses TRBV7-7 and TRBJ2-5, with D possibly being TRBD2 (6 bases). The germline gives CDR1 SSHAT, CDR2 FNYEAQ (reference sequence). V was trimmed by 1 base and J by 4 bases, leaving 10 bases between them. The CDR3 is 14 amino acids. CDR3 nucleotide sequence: TGTGCCAGCAGCTTAGGAGGAGGGGTAGAGACCCAGTACTTC. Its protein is CASSLGGGVETQYF.

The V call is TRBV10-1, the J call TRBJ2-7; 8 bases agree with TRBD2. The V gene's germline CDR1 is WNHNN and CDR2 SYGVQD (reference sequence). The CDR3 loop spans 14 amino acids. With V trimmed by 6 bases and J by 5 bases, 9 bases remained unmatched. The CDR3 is CASRRTSTADEQYF. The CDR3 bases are TGCGCCAGCAGAAGGACTAGCACGGCTGACGAGCAGTACTTC.

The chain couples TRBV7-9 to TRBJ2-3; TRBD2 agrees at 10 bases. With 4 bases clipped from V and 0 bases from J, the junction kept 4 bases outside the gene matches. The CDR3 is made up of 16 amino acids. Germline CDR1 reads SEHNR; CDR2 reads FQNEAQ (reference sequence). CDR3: CASSSQTSGSTDTQYF. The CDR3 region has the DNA TGTGCCAGCAGCTCTCAGACTAGCGGGAGCACAGATACGCAGTATTTT.

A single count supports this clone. The CDR3, as DNA: TGCGCCAGCAGCCCTATTTTAAGTCCGAACACTGAAGCTTTCTTT. Amino acids: CASSPILSPNTEAFF. The V call is TRBV5-1, the J call TRBJ1-1; no clear D gene. CDR3 size: 15 residues. Trimming pared 4 bases from V and 1 base from J, leaving 14 bases between. Germline assignment: CDR1 SGHRS and CDR2 YFSETQ.

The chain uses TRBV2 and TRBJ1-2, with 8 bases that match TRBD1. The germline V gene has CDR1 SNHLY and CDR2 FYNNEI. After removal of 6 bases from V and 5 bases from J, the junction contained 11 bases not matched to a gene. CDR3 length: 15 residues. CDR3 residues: CASRRDRGPLYGYTF. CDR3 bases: TGTGCCAGCAGGCGTGACAGGGGACCCCTATATGGCTACACCTTC.

Here the CDR3 DNA reads TGTGCCAGCAGTCTGGGCCGGGACAGGAAAAACTATGGCTACACCTTC. As protein: CASSLGRDRKNYGYTF. This sequence joins TRBV6-6 and TRBJ1-2, with 8 bases matching TRBD1. CDR3 length equals 16 residues. CDR1 and CDR2 from the germline V gene are MNHNY and SVGAGI (reference sequence). V shed 5 bases, J shed 2 bases, and the junction held 10 bases outside the gene matches.

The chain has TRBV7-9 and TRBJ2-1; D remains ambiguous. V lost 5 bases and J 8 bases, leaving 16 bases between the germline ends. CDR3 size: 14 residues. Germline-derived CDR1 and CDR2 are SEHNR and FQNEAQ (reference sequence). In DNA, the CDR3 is TGTGCCAGCAGCCGGGTAGAAGGTATCGATGAGCAGTTCTTC. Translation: CASSRVEGIDEQFF.

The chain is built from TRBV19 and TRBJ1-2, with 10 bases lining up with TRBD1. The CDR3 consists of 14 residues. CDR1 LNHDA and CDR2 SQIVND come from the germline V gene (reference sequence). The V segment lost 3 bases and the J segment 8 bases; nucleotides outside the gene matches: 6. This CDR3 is CASSMAGQGYGYTF. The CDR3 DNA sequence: TGTGCCAGTAGTATGGCGGGACAGGGGTACGGCTACACCTTC. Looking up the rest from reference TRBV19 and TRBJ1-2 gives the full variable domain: DGGITQSPKYLFRKEGQNVTLSCEQNLNHDAMYWYRQDPGQGLRLIYYSQIVNDFQKGDIAEGYSVSREKKESFPLTVTSAQKNPTAFYLCASSMAGQGYGYTFGSGTRLTVV.